This T cell receptor (beta chain) was captured by sequencing in a study of Graves' ophthalmopathy and Graves' hyperthyroidism. Whole-study results and caveats: Ophthalmopathy was separated from stable hyperthyroidism by a 13-signature model with roughly 90% sensitivity and roughly 84% specificity. The study's model predicted ophthalmopathy progression at about 64% sensitivity and about 72% specificity.

This CDR3 is 13 amino acids long. Losses at the gene ends were 4 bases for V and 10 bases for J; bases not matched to a gene: 7. Germline assignment: CDR1 SEHNR and CDR2 FQNEAQ (reference sequence). Excluded were patients with other autoimmune diseases, uncontrolled infections, pregnancy or lactation. The TCR beta CDR3 regions underwent amplification from RNA transcripts. The authors performed first-round RT-PCR with HTBI primers and then a second-round multiplex PCR. TCRdb reanalysed the multiplex PCR reads using MiXCR and keeps one entry per CDR3 protein. Of roughly 1.1 million distinct CDR3 sequences detected, about two fifths appear once; the ten largest clones hold around 10%. The table lists this clonotype with many counts. Its antigen is not identified.

V is TRBV7-9 and J is TRBJ1-2, with 9 bases fitting TRBD1. The clonotype comes from an adult man with Graves' hyperthyroidism. Sequencing input: peripheral blood or thyroid tissue (not recorded which). CDR3 nucleotides: TGTGCCAGCAGCTGGGGACAGGGAGGAGTCTACACCTTC. Residues: CASSWGQGGVYTF.